This paragraph reports one T cell receptor beta chain. Germline-derived CDR1 and CDR2 are MNHGY and SAAAGT. The CDR3 extends over 16 amino acids. The junction had 13 bases not matched to a gene; V was cut back by 7 bases and J by 2 bases. The protocol was immunoSEQ multiplex PCR, while the TCRdb copy is restricted to in-frame clones and leaves out a portion. The sample comprises 440,000 or so clones, roughly 88% of which are singletons, and 4.3% rests with the top ten. The sample is drawn from a study of Ad26.COV2.S vaccination and SARS-CoV-2 variants. For the study at large: It was the COV1001 Ad26.COV2.S trial arm that included the donor.

Treatment given: some 20 received Ad26.COV2.S at low or high dose, single or two shots; 5 received placebo; per-sample allocation not given. Day 63 after the first vaccine or placebo injection was the time point for sampling. Based in Boston, the donor was an adult of 18-55 years. Immunization relied on an Ad26 vector, which expressed Wuhan-strain SARS-CoV-2 spike. V and J are TRBV6-8 and TRBJ2-7; 8 nucleotides match TRBD1. The specimen comprised peripheral blood, sampled in a trial of Ad26.COV2.S vaccine versus placebo. This TCR derives from a person aged 18 to 65 who received the Ad26.COV2.S COVID-19 vaccine or a placebo. CDR3 sequence reads: CASTTKVGQETYEQYF. DNA of the CDR3: TGTGCCAGCACCACTAAAGTGGGACAGGAGACCTACGAGCAGTACTTC.